This T cell receptor beta chain was captured by sequencing in a study of T cell responses to AZD1222 COVID-19 vaccine. Measured with immunoSEQ multiplex PCR; TCRdb has only the in-frame clones, and not every one. The table has around 80,000 clones, roughly 90% seen once. Trimming cost V 5 bases and J 3 bases, with 25 bases left between them. There are 18 residues in the CDR3. CDR1 is SGHDN, CDR2 FVKESK, per germline. This material consisted of peripheral blood, taken on day 0 of AZD1222 vaccination. The receptor was isolated from an adult in good health. The rearrangement joins TRBV14 to TRBJ2-5; a weak D match, TRBD1 (5 bases). The CDR3 DNA is TGTGCCAGCAGCTATACCAAAGACAGACAAATCCCGGAAGAGACCCAGTACTTC. It translates to CASSYTKDRQIPEETQYF.